The rows below give T cell receptor beta chains drawn from one sample of a study of cytomegalovirus exposure and HLA in healthy donors. The protocol was immunoSEQ multiplex PCR, while the TCRdb copy is restricted to in-frame clones and leaves out a portion. The table records around 74,000 clones, about 80% of them present only once. The sample was PBMCs. These receptors were collected from a man aged 25-40 years in good health and CMV-seronegative. Each CDR3 is given without its conserved first and last residue.

v_call	j_call	cdr3_aa
TRBV27	TRBJ1-6	ASSRLPRQANSPLH
TRBV10-2	TRBJ2-1	ASSESSAGGSGEQF
TRBV30	TRBJ2-6	AWNSGRSGANVLT
TRBV5-6	TRBJ2-7	ASVRDRGGEQY
TRBV18	TRBJ2-1	ASSRSATRSYNEQF
TRBV5-4	TRBJ2-7	ASSRGGGDHGGRQQY
TRBV2	TRBJ2-1	ASRTQGLGSDEQF
TRBV6-5	TRBJ2-1	ASSTLAGGEQF
TRBV5-1	TRBJ2-3	ASSLEPSGSNTQY
TRBV19	TRBJ2-7	ASSNERVGEQY
TRBV6-1	TRBJ2-3	ASGRGTEDTQY
TRBV6-5	TRBJ2-7	ASGGAAYEQY
TRBV7-9	TRBJ1-1	ASSLGQGWSDAF
TRBV6-5	TRBJ2-2	ASSLGTSGTGELF
TRBV11-2	TRBJ2-1	ASSLARPGDEQF
TRBV28	TRBJ1-1	ASSSLVVKGGVNTEAF
TRBV4-2	TRBJ2-3	ASSQVQRERADTQY
TRBV6-4	TRBJ1-1	ASGVKAGGEAF
TRBV4-1	TRBJ1-2	ASSQAGRGPRGYT
TRBV4-1	TRBJ2-6	ASSQGQRIRSGANVLT
TRBV6-1	TRBJ2-7	ASSVDRPPYEQY
TRBV9	TRBJ2-5	ASSYPISGDWDQETQY
TRBV18	TRBJ1-1	ASSPTGGTRANTEAF
TRBV6-6	TRBJ2-6	ASSSRQGTNVLT
TRBV27	TRBJ2-7	ASSFGGGFSYEQY
TRBV4-2	TRBJ1-1	ASSQAGTGTEAF
TRBV27	TRBJ2-3	ASSLRRGGAGDTQY
TRBV19	TRBJ2-2	ASSPPGQGISGELF
TRBV11-2	TRBJ2-2	ASSFNSDGLARYPGELF
TRBV7-8	TRBJ2-7	ASSTNTGNNEQY
TRBV5-1	TRBJ1-6	ASSFGGRDSPLH
TRBV5-1	TRBJ1-3	ASSRDRNTIY
TRBV12-5	TRBJ1-4	ASRSGVSATNEKLF
TRBV4-3	TRBJ2-3	ASSRGGTGDTQY
TRBV28	TRBJ2-1	ASKEGINEQF
TRBV4-2	TRBJ2-2	ASSPQRHANTGELF
TRBV2	TRBJ2-2	ASNYLGATNTGELF
TRBV4-2	TRBJ1-1	ASSQESPGEAF
TRBV7-2	TRBJ1-1	ASSLRGEGLEAF
TRBV4-3	TRBJ1-1	ASSQETGTGGTEAF
TRBV6-1	TRBJ2-7	ASSNLAGPAYEQY
TRBV5-5	TRBJ1-6	ASSPVRGGVSVNSPLH
TRBV7-9	TRBJ2-1	ASGPNEQF
TRBV6-5	TRBJ1-5	ASSRTGINQPQH
TRBV18	TRBJ2-2	ASSPRQEHSGELF
TRBV4-3	TRBJ2-7	ASSQGNIDSEQY
TRBV19	TRBJ1-1	ASSTPTGKSPEAF